This T cell receptor (beta chain) was sequenced for a study of shared clonotypes between healthy human individuals. On the study more broadly: Three plates each covered CD4 naive and memory; CD8 naive two, CD8 memory one.

TCRdb's copy holds only in-frame clones and misses some; the assay was immunoSEQ multiplex PCR. The sample consists of about 1 million clones, around 74% of them appearing once. CDR3 length: 16 amino acids. Trimming at V came to 1 base and at J to 3 bases, leaving 1 base not matched to a gene. Germline values: CDR1 SEHNR, CDR2 FQNEAQ (reference sequence). Sample: memory CD4+ T cells sorted from blood. Subset specified: CD45RA-negative fraction. The source is a man aged 18 to 29 in good health. The chain recombines TRBV7-9 with TRBJ2-1, with 12 bases identical to TRBD2. CDR3 in amino acids: CASSLGTSGNYNEQFF. The CDR3 region has the DNA TGTGCCAGCAGCTTAGGGACTAGCGGGAACTACAATGAGCAGTTCTTC.